Following are 14 T cell receptor beta chains from one sample sequenced in a study of T cell responses to AZD1222 COVID-19 vaccine. Method: immunoSEQ multiplex PCR; TCRdb's copy keeps in-frame clones and lacks some. The table has about 160,000 clones, approximately 94% seen once. The input for sequencing was peripheral blood, taken 28 days after the second AZD1222 dose. The origin of the receptors is an adult who received the AZD1222 COVID-19 vaccine.

The V call is TRBV19, the J call TRBJ1-2, with 10 bases lining up with TRBD1. V shed 5 bases, J shed 2 bases, and the junction held 8 bases outside the gene matches. Germline CDR1 LNHDA, CDR2 SQIVND (reference sequence). This CDR3 is 16 amino acids long. The CDR3 nucleotides read TGTGCCAGTAGTGACCCGCGGGACAGGGGAAACTATGGCTACACCTTC. Its translation is CASSDPRDRGNYGYTF.

The chain recombines TRBV6-2 or TRBV6-3 with TRBJ2-1, with 12 positions matching TRBD1. Germline V gene lookup returns CDR1 MNHEY and CDR2 SVGEGT. J gave up 10 bases and V 5 bases, and 6 bases lay outside the gene matches. CDR3 size: 14 residues. The CDR3 loop is CASSPGTGGTEQFF. The CDR3 DNA reads as TGTGCCAGCAGTCCCGGGACAGGGGGCACAGAGCAGTTCTTC.

The gene calls are TRBV14 and TRBJ2-3; TRBD1 aligns across 9 bases. Germline V gene data show CDR1 as SGHDN and CDR2 as FVKESK. V lost 4 bases to trimming and J lost 3 bases; unmatched junction nucleotides: 8. The length of the CDR3 is 16 residues. The CDR3 spells CASSLGTGTFTDTQYF. For the CDR3, the DNA is TGTGCCAGCAGCCTTGGGACAGGGACCTTTACAGATACGCAGTATTTT. Full variable domain (rest looked up from reference TRBV14 and TRBJ2-3): EAGVTQFPSHSVIEKGQTVTLRCDPISGHDNLYWYRRVMGKEIKFLLHFVKESKQDESGMPNNRFLAERTGGTYSTLKVQPAELEDSGVYFCASSLGTGTFTDTQYFGPGTRLTVL.

The chain is built from TRBV5-1 and TRBJ2-7; D remains unclear. Germline values: CDR1 SGHRS, CDR2 YFSETQ. V was pared by 6 bases and J by 5 bases, with 12 bases between. The CDR3 is 12 residues long. CDR3 nucleotides: TGCGCCAGCACCAGCTTGGCCCACGAGCAGTACTTC. This gives the protein CASTSLAHEQYF.

This clone appeared a single time. The J gene is TRBJ2-5, the V gene TRBV4-1, with 11 bases lining up with TRBD2. Trimming took 4 bases from V and 2 from J; bases not matched to a gene: 9. CDR1 MGHRA and CDR2 YSYEKL come from the germline V gene. The CDR3 loop spans 17 amino acids. The CDR3 nucleotides are TGCGCCAGCAGCCCTGGGACTAGCGGCGGTGGTCAAGAGACCCAGTACTTC. This encodes CASSPGTSGGGQETQYF.

The chain is built from TRBV10-3 and TRBJ2-4; TRBD2 matches at 8 bases. V shed 0 bases, J shed 6 bases, and the junction held 7 bases outside the gene matches. Germline CDR1 reads ENHRY; CDR2 reads SYGVKD. The CDR3 is 16 amino acids. The CDR3 reads CAISESREGRLNIQYF. The CDR3 region has the DNA TGTGCCATCAGTGAGTCTCGGGAGGGCCGGTTAAACATTCAGTACTTC.

This clone was seen more than once but under ten times. The gene calls are TRBV4-2 and TRBJ2-1, with D hard to call. The germline V gene has CDR1 LGHNA and CDR2 YNFKEQ. Between the trimmed V and J ends, which lost 0 bases and 9 bases, there was a span of 15 bases. This CDR3 is 15 amino acids long. The CDR3 region has the DNA TGTGCCAGCAGCCAAGATGTAGGATCCTATTTTGAGCAGTTCTTC. Amino acids: CASSQDVGSYFEQFF.

The rearrangement joins TRBV5-1 to TRBJ2-7; perhaps D is TRBD1 or TRBD2 (5 bases each). V was pared by 0 bases and J by 5 bases, with 15 bases between. Per the germline V gene, CDR1 is SGHRS and CDR2 is YFSETQ. There are 15 residues in the CDR3. The chain's CDR3 is CASSLGSGSLHEQYF. The CDR3 DNA sequence: TGCGCCAGCAGCTTGGGATCAGGGAGCCTCCACGAGCAGTACTTC.

This sequence joins TRBV28 and TRBJ1-5; 12 bases align to TRBD1. V shed 8 bases and J 4 bases; nucleotides not matched to a gene: 3. Per the germline V gene, CDR1 is MDHEN and CDR2 is SYDVKM. This CDR3 spans 14 amino acids. CDR3 coding DNA: TGTGCCAGCGGGACAGGGGGCAGGAATCAGCCCCAGCATTTT. Protein product: CASGTGGRNQPQHF.

V usage is TRBV6-2 or TRBV6-3 and J usage is TRBJ1-6, with TRBD1 matching over 8 bases. This CDR3 region has 14 residues. The germline CDR1 and CDR2 sequences are MNHEY and SVGEGT. The ends lost 2 bases at V and 9 bases at J; junction bases unmatched: 3. CDR3 coding DNA: TGTGCCAGCAGTTACGGACAGGGATTTTCACCCCTCCACTTT. Protein: CASSYGQGFSPLHF.

The genes are TRBV27 and TRBJ2-7; 7 nucleotides line up with TRBD2. The CDR3 runs to 13 residues. The V gene's germline CDR1 is MNHEY and CDR2 SMNVEV (reference sequence). Unmatched junction bases numbered 7, after V lost 6 bases and J lost 5 bases. The CDR3 region is CASSQRGLDEQYF. CDR3 bases: TGTGCCAGCAGCCAGCGGGGTCTCGACGAGCAGTACTTC.

The rearrangement uses TRBV6-1 and TRBJ1-1; no reliable D call. V was cut by 0 bases and J by 0 bases, with 2 bases left in between. Germline assignment: CDR1 MNHNS and CDR2 SASEGT. This CDR3 is built from 13 residues. The DNA of the CDR3 is TGTGCCAGCAGTGAAGCGATGAACACTGAAGCTTTCTTT. It yields the protein CASSEAMNTEAFF.

This clone was seen once. V usage is TRBV6-5 and J usage is TRBJ1-2; possibly TRBD1 for D (5 bases). Trimming removed 0 bases at V and 8 bases at J, with 13 bases between. The CDR3 covers 14 residues. The germline CDR1 and CDR2 sequences are MNHEY and SVGAGI. CDR3 in DNA: TGTGCCAGCAGTTACTCAGGGGATAAAGTCGGCTACACCTTC. Amino acids: CASSYSGDKVGYTF.

V gene TRBV24-1 combines with J gene TRBJ2-1; TRBD1 is a possible D gene (6 bases). This CDR3 comprises 15 residues. Germline CDR1 is KGHDR and CDR2 is SFDVKD. V lost 2 bases to trimming and J lost 9 bases, with 16 bases between them. The DNA for the CDR3 is TGTGCCACCAGTGATTCCCTACAGGGTTTCGGTGAGCAGTTCTTC. This gives the protein CATSDSLQGFGEQFF.